Each of the 18 T cell receptor beta chains below was sequenced from the same sample in a study of tissue T cells after allogeneic stem cell transplantation (dated by TCRdb to between 2020 and 2023). Taken with the paper, the label for time point translates to: mouse harvest day 14 after allogeneic transplant. Each mouse graft consisted of 10^7 T-cell-depleted bone marrow cells plus 10^6 splenic CD5+ T cells and was given by tail vein injection. The library was obtained by the immunoSEQ multiplex PCR assay. In its TCRdb copy, this immuneACCESS table keeps in-frame sequences only and misses some clones. Where compared with another copy, unresolved V genes explain less than half of these, and the others have no known cause. The sample has roughly 3,000 clones on record, about 50% of them singletons. The ten largest clones capture 28% of the sample. Sample: lymph node tissue. The receptor source for this set is a female BALB/c mouse given C57BL/6 T cells with graft-versus-host disease after an allogeneic hematopoietic cell transplant.

In the case of this clone: Genes and germline come from the mouse. Sequencing ends 1 residue short of the CDR3 end; the germline J gene provides the rest. The chain joins TRBV26 to TRBJ1-2, with D possibly matching TRBD1 (6 bases). Germline-derived CDR1 and CDR2 are KGHPV and FQNQEV (reference sequence). This CDR3 comprises 14 residues. Trimming removed 5 bases from V and 0 bases from J, with 10 bases in between. CDR3 protein: CASSTDRTNSDYTF. The CDR3 DNA, read in part, is TGTGCCAGCAGTACGGACAGAACAAACTCCGACTACACC.

Concerning this clone itself: Gene names are the mouse ones. The read falls 1 residue short of the CDR3 end, and the missing part is taken from the germline J gene. The V call is TRBV12-1, the J call TRBJ2-5, with TRBD2 matching over 10 bases. This CDR3 has 14 amino acids. Germline V lookup: CDR1 SGHSN, CDR2 HYEKVE. V lost 3 bases and J lost 5; bases outside the gene matches: 4. The part of the CDR3 DNA that was read is TGTGCCAGCTCTTCCGGACTGGGGGCAGACACCCAGTAC. The encoded protein is CASSSGLGADTQY. The whole CDR3 reads CASSSGLGADTQYF.

A few counts support this clone. All gene names here are mouse names. With the read ending 1 residue before the CDR3 end, the germline J gene is used to fill in that end. The V gene is TRBV26, the J gene TRBJ1-4, with D uncertain. The germline V and J ends were trimmed by 5 bases and 0 bases, with 7 bases remaining between them. CDR1 is KGHPV and CDR2 is FQNQEV in the germline V gene (reference sequence). CDR3 length equals 14 residues. CDR3 protein: CASSYTLSNERLFF. CDR3 DNA, as far as it was read: TGTGCCAGCAGTTACACCCTTTCCAACGAAAGATTATTT.

A remark on this clone: Gene and germline names: mouse. Read coverage stops 1 residue before the CDR3 terminus; the germline J gene supplies the remainder. The rearrangement joins TRBV15 to TRBJ2-3; 10 nucleotides align to TRBD2. CDR1 is SGHND, CDR2 FRSKSL, per germline. This CDR3 comprises 15 residues. Trimming cost V 6 bases and J 1 base; bases outside gene matches: 4. The CDR3 DNA, read in part, is TGTGCCAGCAGCGCCGGGACTGGGGGTGCAGAAACGCTGTAT. It codes for CASSAGTGGAETLY. The full CDR3 reads CASSAGTGGAETLYF.

On this clone: Gene names are mouse gene names. The read gets to within 1 residue of the CDR3 end, and the germline J gene fills in the rest. The V call is TRBV3, the J call TRBJ1-4, with D possibly being TRBD1 (5 bases). Germline V gives CDR1 SNHLY, CDR2 FYNGKV (reference sequence). CDR3 length: 16 amino acids. With 1 base removed from V and 0 bases from J, the gap between germline ends came to 9 bases. The covered CDR3 bases are TGTGCCAGCAGCTTAGGACAGACCCTTTCCAACGAAAGATTATTT. Residues: CASSLGQTLSNERLF. The entire CDR3 is CASSLGQTLSNERLFF.

About this clone itself: Each gene name is a mouse one. Partial CDR3 DNA: TGTGCTAGCCGGGACAGTAACACAGAAGTCTTC. Protein sequence: CASRDSNTEVF. The CDR3, in full, reads CASRDSNTEVFF. V gene TRBV17 combines with J gene TRBJ1-1, with 7 positions matching TRBD1. Read sequence stops 1 residue before the CDR3 end, and the germline J gene provides the missing end. There are 12 residues in the CDR3. Germline CDR1 MNHDT, CDR2 YYDKIL. V lost 8 bases and J lost 2; bases outside the gene matches: 2.

On this clone itself: Each gene name is a mouse one. The CDR3 end falls 1 residue outside the read, so it is completed with the germline J gene. V gene TRBV13-3 combines with J gene TRBJ1-1; D possibly corresponds to TRBD1 (6 bases). This CDR3 region has 13 residues. V was trimmed by 5 bases and J by 3 bases, leaving 11 bases between them. Germline CDR1 reads NNHDY; CDR2 reads SYVADS. Incomplete CDR3 DNA: TGTGCCAGCAGATCAGGGGTGGACACAGAAGTCTTC. Translation gives CASRSGVDTEVF. The complete CDR3 sequence is CASRSGVDTEVFF.

Note on this clone: Mouse gene names and germline throughout. The read finishes 1 residue shy of the CDR3 end, and the germline J gene is used to complete it. V and J are TRBV26 and TRBJ1-2, with a weak D call TRBD1 (6 bases). This CDR3 is 12 amino acids long. CDR1 and CDR2 (germline): KGHPV, FQNQEV (reference sequence). Trimming removed 4 bases from V and 6 bases from J, with 9 bases in between. The CDR3 sequence: CASSPQGPDYTF. The DNA read from the CDR3 is TGTGCCAGCAGTCCTCAGGGGCCCGACTACACC.

Comments on this clone: Mouse gene names and germline throughout. The part of the CDR3 DNA that was read is TGTGCCAGCAGTCTCCAAAACACAGAAGTCTTC. This codes for CASSLQNTEVF. The entire CDR3 is CASSLQNTEVFF. The chain has TRBV26 and TRBJ1-1; unclear D gene. Read data end 1 residue before the CDR3 end; the end is taken from the germline J gene. V dropped 3 bases and J dropped 1 base, with 3 bases sitting between them. The germline V gene encodes CDR1 KGHPV and CDR2 FQNQEV (reference sequence). The CDR3 consists of 12 residues.

Worth noting for this clone: Genes and germline come from the mouse. The read falls 1 residue short of the CDR3 end, and the missing part is taken from the germline J gene. The gene calls are TRBV3 and TRBJ2-7; 10 nucleotides match TRBD2. Germline V gives CDR1 SNHLY, CDR2 FYNGKV (reference sequence). The CDR3 totals 15 residues. The V segment lost 5 bases and the J segment 1 base; nucleotides outside the gene matches: 5. The CDR3 bases that were read are TGTGCCAGCAGCCAAACTGGGGGGGGATCCTATGAACAGTAC. Encoded protein: CASSQTGGGSYEQY. The CDR3 in its entirety is CASSQTGGGSYEQYF.

This clone was picked up a small number of times. Genes here carry mouse names. The observed sequence ends 1 residue before the CDR3 terminus, with the missing tail filled in from the germline J gene. The chain is built from TRBV3 and TRBJ2-1, with 9 bases fitting TRBD1. V shed 5 bases, J shed 4 bases, and the junction held 6 bases outside the gene matches. Germline-derived CDR1 and CDR2 are SNHLY and FYNGKV (reference sequence). The CDR3 is 15 residues long. The part of the CDR3 DNA that was read is TGTGCCAGCAGCACACAGGGGGCGAGATATGCTGAGCAGTTC. Translation: CASSTQGARYAEQF. The whole CDR3 sequence is CASSTQGARYAEQFF.

Remarks on this clone: Any gene name here is a mouse gene name. The sequence runs out 1 residue before the end of the CDR3; the remainder is reconstructed from the germline J gene. V gene TRBV26 combines with J gene TRBJ2-5, with D perhaps matching TRBD1 (6 bases). V shed 2 bases and J shed 4 bases, with 7 bases lying between them. Germline CDR1 reads KGHPV; CDR2 reads FQNQEV (reference sequence). This CDR3 spans 13 amino acids. Incomplete CDR3 DNA: TGTGCCAGCAGTCTGGGGGACAAAGACACCCAGTAC. It is translated as CASSLGDKDTQY. Given in full, the CDR3 is CASSLGDKDTQYF.

As for this clone: Each gene name is a mouse one. Read sequence stops 1 residue before the CDR3 end, and the germline J gene provides the missing end. This chain joins TRBV12-2 and TRBJ2-5; D unclear. The CDR3 sequence is 13 residues long. In germline, CDR1 is SGHLS, CDR2 HYDKME. V was trimmed by 4 bases and J by 2 bases, leaving 9 bases between them. Incomplete CDR3 DNA: TGTGCCAGCTCCAGCCGGGGCCAAGACACCCAGTAC. As protein: CASSSRGQDTQY. The whole CDR3 sequence reads CASSSRGQDTQYF.

About this clone: Mouse gene names apply. The read terminates 1 residue ahead of where the CDR3 ends, so the germline J gene completes it. This chain joins TRBV20 and TRBJ2-5; possibly TRBD1 or TRBD2 for D (6 bases each). The germline V gene has CDR1 GFQATS and CDR2 STVNSAI. Trimming shortened V by 1 base and J by 5 bases, and 10 bases separated the two germline ends. The CDR3 is 13 residues long. The part of the CDR3 DNA that was read is TGTGGTGCTAGGGGGGGGCGCGCAGACACCCAGTAC. Protein: CGARGGRADTQY. The CDR3 in full is CGARGGRADTQYF.

Comment on this clone: Gene names denote mouse genes. The CDR3 end is not reached by the read, which stops 1 residue before it; the germline J gene fills it in. The J gene is TRBJ1-1, the V gene TRBV13-2, with 8 bases identical to TRBD1. There are 15 residues in the CDR3. CDR1 and CDR2 from the germline V gene are NNHNN and SYGAGS (reference sequence). Unmatched junction bases numbered 4, after V lost 3 bases and J lost 0 bases. CDR3 bases read: TGTGCCAGCGGTGGTTACAGGGGGGCAAACACAGAAGTCTTC. It encodes CASGGYRGANTEVF. In full, the CDR3 is CASGGYRGANTEVFF.

About this clone: The germline and genes are mouse ones. The sequence runs out 1 residue before the end of the CDR3; the remainder is reconstructed from the germline J gene. The gene calls are TRBV15 and TRBJ2-1; TRBD2 matches 9 bases. This CDR3 has 15 residues. V lost 3 bases and J lost 1; bases outside the gene matches: 1. Germline CDR1 SGHND, CDR2 FRSKSL. The CDR3 DNA, read in part, is TGTGCCAGCAGTTTCTGGGGGGGGAACTATGCTGAGCAGTTC. This sequence encodes CASSFWGGNYAEQF. The complete CDR3 protein is CASSFWGGNYAEQFF.

This clone is large. Gene labels here are mouse ones. The observed sequence ends 1 residue before the CDR3 terminus, with the missing tail filled in from the germline J gene. This chain joins TRBV2 and TRBJ2-7; 12 bases are a match to TRBD2. J was trimmed by 5 bases and V by 2 bases; bases with no gene match: 4. There are 15 residues in the CDR3. Germline CDR1 LGHNA, CDR2 YSYQKL. The part of the CDR3 DNA that was read is TGTGCCAGCAGCCAACCGGGACTGGGGGGTGATGAACAGTAC. Protein: CASSQPGLGGDEQY. The full CDR3 is CASSQPGLGGDEQYF.

As concerns this clone: Gene names refer to mouse genes. The DNA ends 1 residue before the CDR3 does, and the rest of the CDR3 is filled in from the germline J gene. The rearrangement uses TRBV19 and TRBJ2-1, with 7 nucleotides matching TRBD2. The germline CDR1 and CDR2 sequences are FNHDT and SITEND (reference sequence). V lost 2 bases and J lost 7; bases outside the gene matches: 3. The CDR3 extends over 13 amino acids. The CDR3 here is CASSMGGVAEQFF. The covered CDR3 bases are TGTGCCAGCAGTATGGGGGGGGTCGCTGAGCAGTTC.